The source of this T cell receptor (beta chain) is a study of OX40 agonist ivuxolimab in advanced cancers. Produced via immunoSEQ multiplex PCR; TCRdb's table is partial and in-frame only. Among some 70,000 clones listed, 70% to 85% were seen once. This clone was seen more than once but under ten times. CDR3 length: 13 residues. V was cut by 3 bases and J by 4 bases, with 10 bases left in between. Germline CDR1 reads SGHNT; CDR2 reads YYREEE (reference sequence). The TCR was taken from an adult with an advanced solid tumor such as melanoma, head and neck, liver or kidney cancer. The sequenced sample was CD4+ or CD8+ T cells sorted from blood, obtained in a trial of the OX40 agonist ivuxolimab. This chain uses TRBV5-4 with TRBJ1-1; possible D gene TRBD1, 5 bases. The CDR3 here is CASSYDSTTEAFF. The CDR3 DNA reads as TGTGCCAGCAGCTACGACAGTACCACTGAAGCTTTCTTT.